A selection of T cell receptor beta chains follows, all from one sample in a study of preoperative IRX-2 immunotherapy in early breast cancer. Sequencing used immunoSEQ multiplex PCR; TCRdb keeps in-frame clones, though not all of them. The sample shows fewer than 40,000 clones, about 95% of them seen only once. The sample was collected from a patient treated with IRX-2 immunotherapy. Receptor source: a human donor with breast cancer. Both conserved end residues are part of each CDR3. The D gene is left open where the match is weak. Where a row states a size, it is once, few, many or the class of an expanded clone; other rows omit it.

>15|-|TRBV5-1|TRBJ2-1|-
TGCGCCAGCAGCCTTAGCGTAGGGGGGATCGACGAGCAGTTCTTC
CASSLSVGGIDEQFF
>13|-|TRBV6-6|TRBJ1-1|-
TGTGCCAGCAGTAAGACAGCGAACACTGAAGCTTTCTTT
CASSKTANTEAFF
>15|-|TRBV19|TRBJ1-5|-
TGTGCCAGTAGTGTGGTGCGGGCTAGCAATCAGCCCCAGCATTTT
CASSVVRASNQPQHF
>16|-|TRBV19|TRBJ2-5|TRBD2
TGTGCCAGTAGTATTACGGGGACTAGCGGGGAAGAGACCCAGTACTTC
CASSITGTSGEETQYF
>16|once|TRBV7-9|TRBJ2-7|-
TGTGCCAGCAGCTTAGGGAGGGGGCAGGGAATTTACGAGCAGTACTTC
CASSLGRGQGIYEQYF
>13|-|TRBV2|TRBJ1-1|-
TGTGCCAGCCAAATTGGGGGGAACACTGAAGCTTTCTTT
CASQIGGNTEAFF
>13|-|TRBV11-2|TRBJ1-2|-
TGTGCCAGCAGCTTAGATCCCCTCGGGGGCTACACCTTC
CASSLDPLGGYTF
>13|-|TRBV28|TRBJ1-2|-
TGTGCCAGCAGCCTCGGGGCTAACTATGGCTACACCTTC
CASSLGANYGYTF
>11|once|TRBV5-4|TRBJ2-1|-
TGTGCCAGCGCCAGGGTCAATGAGCAGTTCTTC
CASARVNEQFF
>14|-|TRBV6-6|TRBJ1-2|-
TGTGCCAGCAGTTACGGGGGGCACGTCTATGGCTACACCTTC
CASSYGGHVYGYTF
>11|-|TRBV25-1|TRBJ1-3|-
TGTGCCAGCAAGATGGCTAACACCATATATTTT
CASKMANTIYF
>14|-|TRBV2|TRBJ2-1|TRBD2
TGTGCCAGCAGGGGACTAGCCTACCACAATGAGCAGTTCTTC
CASRGLAYHNEQFF
>18|-|TRBV19|TRBJ2-3|TRBD2
TGTGCCAGTAGTGGCTCGAGACTAGCGGGAGGGGGCACAGATACGCAGTATTTT
CASSGSRLAGGGTDTQYF
>13|once|TRBV6-6|TRBJ2-7|-
TGTGCACCACGGGATAGCTTGGTCCACGAGCAGTACTTC
CAPRDSLVHEQYF
>16|-|TRBV2|TRBJ2-1|-
TGTGCCAGCGGATTTTTGGGTAGCAGGACGGGGATTGAGCAGTTCTTC
CASGFLGSRTGIEQFF
>14|-|TRBV7-2|TRBJ2-5|-
TGTGCCAGCAGCCCAAGACAGGTTCTCGGGACCCAGTACTTC
CASSPRQVLGTQYF
>16|-|TRBV19|TRBJ1-4|TRBD1
TGTGCCAGTAGTGTAATCGACAGGGTCACTAATGAAAAACTGTTTTTT
CASSVIDRVTNEKLFF
>16|-|TRBV11-2|TRBJ2-3|TRBD2
TGTGCCAGCAGCCTGGGACTAGCGGGGCACACAGATACGCAGTATTTT
CASSLGLAGHTDTQYF
>15|-|TRBV18|TRBJ1-4|TRBD1
TGTGCCAGCTCAACGCCAGGGGGAATTAATGAAAAACTGTTTTTT
CASSTPGGINEKLFF
>14|-|TRBV29-1|TRBJ1-2|-
TGCAGCGTTGAAGATCTCGGGCTCCGGGATGGCTACACCTTC
CSVEDLGLRDGYTF
>14|-|TRBV6-5|TRBJ2-1|-
TGTGCCAGCAGTCGAAGGAGCTCCTACAATGAGCAGTTCTTC
CASSRRSSYNEQFF
>14|-|TRBV9|TRBJ1-5|TRBD1
TGTGCCAGCAGCCTTGGGACAGGGGATCAGCCCCAGCATTTT
CASSLGTGDQPQHF
>13|-|TRBV30|TRBJ2-7|TRBD1
TGTGCCTTTAACCAGGGGGTTCTAGGCGAGCAGTACTTC
CAFNQGVLGEQYF
>16|-|TRBV28|TRBJ2-1|TRBD2
TGTGCCAGCAGTTTATGGGCTAGCGGGAACTACAATGAGCAGTTCTTC
CASSLWASGNYNEQFF
>12|-|TRBV7-2|TRBJ2-7|TRBD2
TGTGCCAGCAGGAGGGAGGGGTACGAGCAGTACTTC
CASRREGYEQYF
>15|-|TRBV25-1|TRBJ2-7|TRBD1
TGTGCCAGCAGTGAACGACAGGGCAGCACCTACGAGCAGTACTTC
CASSERQGSTYEQYF
>15|-|TRBV9|TRBJ2-1|TRBD2
TGTGCCAGCAGCGTGGGCGGGAGGGGTTACAATGAGCAGTTCTTC
CASSVGGRGYNEQFF
>16|-|TRBV14|TRBJ2-2|-
TGTGCCAGCAGCCATCAAAAAAGGGTAAACACCGGGGAGCTGTTTTTT
CASSHQKRVNTGELFF
>19|-|TRBV14|TRBJ2-2|TRBD2
TGTGCCAGCAGCTGGGGACTAGCGGGAAAGAGTCGCGTCACCGGGGAGCTGTTTTTT
CASSWGLAGKSRVTGELFF
>15|-|TRBV2|TRBJ2-1|-
TGTGCCAGCACCTCCGGACGGAGCTCCTACAATGAGCAGTTCTTC
CASTSGRSSYNEQFF
>14|-|TRBV15|TRBJ2-1|-
TGTGCCACCAGCCCAGTGTTAGCGTACAATGAGCAGTTCTTC
CATSPVLAYNEQFF
>14|-|TRBV4-1|TRBJ1-2|-
TGCGCCAGCAGCCGCCGGGACGGTTACTATGGCTACACCTTC
CASSRRDGYYGYTF
>17|-|TRBV18|TRBJ1-4|-
TGTGCCAGCTCACCAATCGACCAGGATGCAACTAATGAAAAACTGTTTTTT
CASSPIDQDATNEKLFF
>15|-|TRBV9|TRBJ2-1|-
TGTGCCAGCAGCGTAGGCAGGGTAGGTAACAATGAGCAGTTCTTC
CASSVGRVGNNEQFF
>18|-|TRBV7-2|TRBJ2-5|-
TGTGCCAGCAGGACCCGTGTGTTGAGGCGGGGACTCCAAGAGACCCAGTACTTC
CASRTRVLRRGLQETQYF
>16|-|TRBV19|TRBJ2-3|-
TGTGCCAGTAGTCTAAAACCCGGGACACGCACAGATACGCAGTATTTT
CASSLKPGTRTDTQYF
>14|-|TRBV25-1|TRBJ2-7|-
TGTGCCAGCAGATCGTTAGAAGGGGACTACGAGCAGTACTTC
CASRSLEGDYEQYF
>14|-|TRBV27|TRBJ2-3|-
TGTGCCAGCAGAGGGTCTCGGGTCGCTGATACGCAGTATTTT
CASRGSRVADTQYF
>9|-|TRBV29-1|TRBJ2-1|-
TGCAGCGTCTCAGAAGAGCAGTTCTTC
CSVSEEQFF
>15|-|TRBV4-1|TRBJ1-6|TRBD1
TGCGCCAGCAGCCAAGAGGGACAGGGAATTTCACCCCTCCACTTT
CASSQEGQGISPLHF
>16|-|TRBV6-5|TRBJ1-2|TRBD1
TGTGCCAGCAGTTACGTCCGACCGGGACAGGGAACCAGCTACACCTTC
CASSYVRPGQGTSYTF
>19|-|TRBV27|TRBJ1-5|-
TGTGCCAGCCGATCGGGAAGTGGGGGCCGACTTTATAGCAATCAGCCCCAGCATTTT
CASRSGSGGRLYSNQPQHF
>15|-|TRBV10-3|TRBJ2-3|-
TGTGCCATCAGTAGCCCGGTGGGCACCACAGATACGCAGTATTTT
CAISSPVGTTDTQYF
>13|-|TRBV6-5|TRBJ1-5|-
TGTGCCAGCAGTCGGGACACTTTTCAGCCCCAGCATTTT
CASSRDTFQPQHF
>13|-|TRBV18|TRBJ2-5|-
TGTGCCAGCTCACTGACTCACCAAGAGACCCAGTACTTC
CASSLTHQETQYF
>14|-|TRBV23-1|TRBJ2-7|TRBD1
TGCGCCAGCAGCCCTCGGGACAGGTCCTACGAGCAGTACTTC
CASSPRDRSYEQYF
>14|-|TRBV18|TRBJ1-1|-
TGTGCCAGCTCACCGGGCAGTTTGAACACTGAAGCTTTCTTT
CASSPGSLNTEAFF
>16|-|TRBV15|TRBJ2-7|TRBD2
TGTGCCACCAGCAGAGATATGACTAGCGGGAGGGACGAGCAGTACTTC
CATSRDMTSGRDEQYF
>15|-|TRBV14|TRBJ2-1|TRBD2
TGTGCCAGCAGCGCCCCGGGACTAGCGCTTAATGAGCAGTTCTTC
CASSAPGLALNEQFF
>15|-|TRBV28|TRBJ1-4|TRBD1
TGTGCCAGCGCGAAAGAGGACAGGATTAATGAAAAACTGTTTTTT
CASAKEDRINEKLFF
>14|few|TRBV7-6|TRBJ1-2|-
TGTGCCAGCAGCCCCTCTGGGGGCACCTATGGCTACACCTTC
CASSPSGGTYGYTF